A selection of T cell receptor beta chains follows, all from one sample in a study of metastatic and nonmetastatic thyroid tumors. TCRdb re-processed the PCR reads through MiXCR. The sample contains under 15,000 clones, 23% of which appear only once. The sample consisted of blood. Receptor source: a female donor with papillary thyroid cancer or a benign thyroid nodule (not recorded which). Some clones in this sample may be carry-over from other donors' samples. Both conserved end residues are part of each CDR3. Each record gives: V gene, D gene, clone size, J gene, CDR3 DNA, CDR3 protein. The D gene is left open where the match is weak. Expanded clones are given a class, and other clones once, few, many or no size at all.

V: TRBV11-2
D: NA
size: many
J: TRBJ1-6
DNA: TGTGCCAGCAGCTTAGTGGGGGGGCGTAATTCACCCCTCCACTTT
CDR3: CASSLVGGRNSPLHF

V: TRBV19
D: NA
size: NA
J: TRBJ1-2
DNA: TGTGCCAGTAGGCAGGCCGGCAGCCGCTATGGCTACACCTTC
CDR3: CASRQAGSRYGYTF

V: TRBV27
D: TRBD1
size: NA
J: TRBJ1-2
DNA: TGTGCCAGCAGTCGCGGGACAGGGAAGGGCTACACCTTC
CDR3: CASSRGTGKGYTF

V: TRBV28
D: TRBD1
size: medium-sized
J: TRBJ1-2
DNA: TGTGCCAGCAGTTTATGGGGACAGACTAACTATGGCTACACCTTC
CDR3: CASSLWGQTNYGYTF

V: TRBV14
D: TRBD2
size: NA
J: TRBJ2-1
DNA: TGTGCCAGCAGCCTTTCCCCTCCCGGGACTAGCGGGAGTTTTATCCATGAGCAGTTCTTC
CDR3: CASSLSPPGTSGSFIHEQFF

V: TRBV15
D: TRBD2
size: NA
J: TRBJ2-3
DNA: TGTGCCACCAGCAGAGATACATTGGCGGGAGGGCCCGAAGATACGCAGTATTTT
CDR3: CATSRDTLAGGPEDTQYF

V: TRBV14
D: NA
size: many
J: TRBJ2-2
DNA: TGTGCCAGCAGCCAATCTACCCCGGGATACAGGGTTAACACCGGGGAGCTGTTTTTT
CDR3: CASSQSTPGYRVNTGELFF

V: TRBV7-3
D: NA
size: NA
J: TRBJ2-3
DNA: TGTGCCAGCAGCTTAGGTGGCCTAGATACACAGTATTTT
CDR3: CASSLGGLDTQYF

V: TRBV28
D: NA
size: medium-sized
J: TRBJ1-3
DNA: TGTGCCAGCACCCCCCCTGGTGGTCTCCCCATATATTTT
CDR3: CASTPPGGLPIYF

V: TRBV12-3/TRBV12-4
D: NA
size: NA
J: TRBJ2-7
DNA: TGTGCCAGCAGCCCCAGTTTAAGTGGAAGTCGCGCGCAGTACTTC
CDR3: CASSPSLSGSRAQYF

V: TRBV29-1
D: NA
size: many
J: TRBJ1-2
DNA: TGCAGCGCTCCCACCTGGGGCGGGGGCGAAGGTGGCTACACCTTC
CDR3: CSAPTWGGGEGGYTF